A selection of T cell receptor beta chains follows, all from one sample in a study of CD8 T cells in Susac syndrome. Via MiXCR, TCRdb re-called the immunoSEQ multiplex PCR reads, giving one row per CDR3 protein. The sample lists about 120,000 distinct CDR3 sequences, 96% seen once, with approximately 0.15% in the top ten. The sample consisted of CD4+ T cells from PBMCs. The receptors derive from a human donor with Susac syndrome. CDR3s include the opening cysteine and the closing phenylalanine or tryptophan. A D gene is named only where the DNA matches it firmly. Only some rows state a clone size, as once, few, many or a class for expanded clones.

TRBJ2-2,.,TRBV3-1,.,CASSQVRGANGELFF,TGTGCCAGCAGCCAAGTCAGAGGGGCCAACGGGGAGCTGTTTTTT
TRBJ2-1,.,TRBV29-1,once,CSVTRQGLGNEQFF,TGCAGCGTAACAAGACAGGGACTGGGTAATGAGCAGTTCTTC
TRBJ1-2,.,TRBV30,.,CAWSNGAGLRYTF,TGTGCCTGGAGTAATGGGGCAGGGTTGCGCTACACCTTC
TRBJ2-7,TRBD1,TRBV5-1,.,CASSLAPGQGTYEQYF,TGCGCCAGCAGCTTGGCTCCGGGACAGGGTACCTACGAGCAGTACTTC
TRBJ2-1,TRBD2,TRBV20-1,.,CSVTSGRFQRSYNEQFF,TGCAGTGTCACTAGCGGGAGGTTTCAACGCTCCTACAATGAGCAGTTCTTC
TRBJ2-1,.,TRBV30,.,CAWRATQQFF,TGTGCCTGGAGAGCAACCCAGCAGTTCTTC
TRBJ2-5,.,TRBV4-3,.,CASSQDRGGYETQYF,TGCGCCAGCAGCCAAGATAGGGGGGGCTACGAGACCCAGTACTTC
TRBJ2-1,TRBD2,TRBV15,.,CATSRILAGVGEQFF,TGTGCCACCAGCAGAATACTAGCGGGAGTTGGTGAGCAGTTCTTC
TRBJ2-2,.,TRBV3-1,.,CASSQGGELFF,TGTGCCAGCAGCCAAGGAGGGGAGCTGTTTTTT
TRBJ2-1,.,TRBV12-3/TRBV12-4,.,CASNKGLSSYNEQFF,TGTGCCAGCAATAAGGGACTGAGCTCCTACAATGAGCAGTTCTTC
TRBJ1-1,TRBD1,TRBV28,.,CASSPGQGTSEAFF,TGTGCCAGCAGTCCAGGACAGGGGACGAGTGAAGCTTTCTTT
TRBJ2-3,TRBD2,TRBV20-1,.,CSVSSGRGVDTQYF,TGCAGCGTCTCTAGCGGGAGAGGGGTAGATACGCAGTATTTT
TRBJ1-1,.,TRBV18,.,CASSPDTEAFF,TGTGCCAGCTCACCGGACACTGAAGCTTTCTTT
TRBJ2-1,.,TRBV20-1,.,CSAPDSSYNEQFF,TGCAGTGCTCCGGACAGCTCCTACAATGAGCAGTTCTTC
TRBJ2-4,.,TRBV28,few,CASSQENIQYF,TGTGCCAGCAGTCAAGAAAACATTCAGTACTTC
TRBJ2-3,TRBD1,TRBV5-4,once,CASSPDRGADTQYF,TGTGCCAGCAGTCCTGACAGGGGGGCAGATACGCAGTATTTT
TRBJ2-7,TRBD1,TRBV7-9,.,CASSHRTGQGYEQYF,TGTGCCAGCAGCCACAGGACGGGACAGGGCTACGAGCAGTACTTC
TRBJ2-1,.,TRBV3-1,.,CASSAESGRVSLRGEQFF,TGTGCCAGCAGCGCAGAATCTGGCAGGGTCTCTCTCAGGGGTGAGCAGTTCTTC
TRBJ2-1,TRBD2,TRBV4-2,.,CASSPRLAGGIITAYNEQFF,TGTGCCAGCAGCCCCCGACTAGCGGGAGGGATTATAACCGCCTACAATGAGCAGTTCTTC
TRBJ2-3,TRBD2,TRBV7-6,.,CASSGGRATDTQYF,TGTGCCAGCAGCGGCGGGAGGGCCACAGATACGCAGTATTTT
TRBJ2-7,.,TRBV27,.,CASSPRVLDPLEQYF,TGTGCCAGCAGTCCTCGGGTCTTAGACCCCCTCGAGCAGTACTTC
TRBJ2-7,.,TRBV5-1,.,CASSLDRDEYF,TGCGCCAGCAGCTTGGATCGGGACGAGTACTTC
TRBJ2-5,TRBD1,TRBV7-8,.,CASSNNRGRETQYF,TGTGCCAGCAGCAACAACAGGGGGCGAGAGACCCAGTACTTC
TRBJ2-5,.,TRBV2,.,CASSEAGKGPETQYF,TGTGCCAGCAGTGAAGCCGGGAAAGGGCCAGAGACCCAGTACTTC
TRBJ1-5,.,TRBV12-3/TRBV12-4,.,CASSLALSLYQPQHF,TGTGCCAGCAGTTTAGCGCTGTCGCTCTATCAGCCCCAGCATTTT
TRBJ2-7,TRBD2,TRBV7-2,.,CASSFNSGRYEQYF,TGTGCCAGCAGCTTCAATAGCGGGAGATACGAGCAGTACTTC
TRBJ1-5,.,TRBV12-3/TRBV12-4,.,CASSFTTLDQPQHF,TGTGCCAGCAGTTTCACGACCCTAGATCAGCCCCAGCATTTT
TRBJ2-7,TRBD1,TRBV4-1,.,CASSLSGQESEQYF,TGCGCCAGCAGCCTGTCGGGACAGGAGTCCGAGCAGTACTTC
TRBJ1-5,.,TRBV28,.,CASSSPGSNQPQHF,TGTGCCAGCAGTTCTCCCGGCAGCAATCAGCCCCAGCATTTT
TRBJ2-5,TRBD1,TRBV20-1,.,CSARGGTGGVETQYF,TGCAGTGCTAGAGGGGGGACAGGGGGGGTGGAGACCCAGTACTTC
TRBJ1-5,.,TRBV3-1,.,CASNPGYSNQPQHF,TGTGCCAGTAACCCAGGATATAGCAATCAGCCCCAGCATTTT
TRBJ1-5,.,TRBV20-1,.,CSAGPGRYQPQHF,TGCAGTGCTGGACCGGGTAGATATCAGCCCCAGCATTTT
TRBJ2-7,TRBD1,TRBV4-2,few,CASSRRQGSYEQYF,TGTGCCAGCAGCCGCAGACAGGGCTCCTACGAGCAGTACTTC
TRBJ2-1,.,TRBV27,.,CASSPLRRGTYNEQFF,TGTGCCAGCAGTCCCCTCAGGAGGGGCACCTACAATGAGCAGTTCTTC
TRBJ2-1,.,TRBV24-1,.,CATSDPAIGRNNEQFF,TGTGCCACCAGTGACCCGGCGATTGGGCGGAACAATGAGCAGTTCTTC
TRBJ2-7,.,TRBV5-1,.,CASSPTGTQAYEQYF,TGCGCCAGCAGCCCTACCGGGACTCAGGCCTACGAGCAGTACTTC
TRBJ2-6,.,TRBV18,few,CASSPPPSGANVLTF,TGTGCCAGCTCACCGCCCCCCTCTGGGGCCAACGTCCTGACTTTC
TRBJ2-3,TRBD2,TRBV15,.,CATSRDASTSGRRTDTQYF,TGTGCCACCAGCAGAGATGCCAGCACTAGCGGGAGAAGAACAGATACGCAGTATTTT
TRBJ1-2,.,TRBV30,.,CAWSVQGRGGGYTF,TGTGCCTGGAGTGTCCAGGGTAGAGGGGGAGGCTACACCTTC
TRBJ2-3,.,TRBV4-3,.,CASSIGRGLGPDTQYF,TGCGCCAGCAGCATCGGCAGAGGTCTAGGCCCAGATACGCAGTATTTT
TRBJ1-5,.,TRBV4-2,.,CASSQEQGVGNQPQHF,TGTGCCAGCAGCCAAGAACAGGGTGTCGGCAATCAGCCCCAGCATTTT
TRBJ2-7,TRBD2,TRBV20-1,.,CSARRPGLAGYEQYF,TGCAGTGCCCGCCGCCCGGGACTAGCGGGTTACGAGCAGTACTTC
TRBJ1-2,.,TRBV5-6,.,CASSLVRASGGYTF,TGTGCCAGCAGCCTCGTTCGGGCCTCTGGTGGCTACACCTTC
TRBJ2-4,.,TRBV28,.,CASSRPVAKNIQYF,TGTGCCAGCAGCAGGCCTGTAGCCAAAAACATTCAGTACTTC
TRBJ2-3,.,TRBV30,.,CARGWGTDTQYF,TGTGCCCGCGGGTGGGGGACAGATACGCAGTATTTT
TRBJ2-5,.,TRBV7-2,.,CASSLGRLQETQYF,TGTGCCAGCAGCTTAGGCCGACTTCAAGAGACCCAGTACTTC
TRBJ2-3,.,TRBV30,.,CAWTWSVSTDTQYF,TGTGCCTGGACGTGGAGTGTGAGCACAGATACGCAGTATTTT
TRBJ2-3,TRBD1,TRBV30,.,CAWRGTAGTDTQYF,TGTGCCTGGAGGGGGACAGCGGGCACAGATACGCAGTATTTT
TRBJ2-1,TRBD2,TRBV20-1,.,CSARDLISGRRYNEQFF,TGCAGTGCTAGAGATCTTATAAGCGGGAGGCGGTACAATGAGCAGTTCTTC
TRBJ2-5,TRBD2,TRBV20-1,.,CSATFLAGVGETQYF,TGCAGTGCTACTTTTCTAGCGGGAGTGGGAGAGACCCAGTACTTC
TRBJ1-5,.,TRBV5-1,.,CASSLIPGESNQPQHF,TGCGCCAGCAGCTTGATCCCCGGGGAGAGCAATCAGCCCCAGCATTTT
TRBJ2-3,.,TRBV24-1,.,CATSDPPRDTQYF,TGTGCCACCAGTGACCCACCTAGGGATACGCAGTATTTT
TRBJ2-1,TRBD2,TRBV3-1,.,CASSQDLGRTASYNEQFF,TGTGCCAGCAGCCAAGATCTCGGGAGGACGGCTTCCTACAATGAGCAGTTCTTC